A single sample is the source of the 20 T cell receptor beta chains below, sequenced in a study of CD8 T cells in ankylosing spondylitis. TCRdb analysed the 5' RACE reads with MiXCR anew, one entry per CDR3 protein. The sample contains 100,000 to 150,000 distinct CDR3 sequences, 9.3% of which appear only once. Sequencing was carried out using blood, either unsorted or a sorted T cell fraction (not recorded which). These receptors were obtained from a male donor with ankylosing spondylitis or in good health (not recorded which).

This clonotype occurred many times. This chain connects TRBV5-1 to TRBJ2-3; D uncertain. Germline CDR1 SGHRS, CDR2 YFSETQ. Trimming left V 4 bases short and J 6 bases short, with 12 bases between. The CDR3 sequence is 13 residues long. The CDR3 is CASSAGPPDTQYF. The DNA of the CDR3 is TGCGCCAGCAGCGCTGGACCACCTGATACGCAGTATTTT.

The chain uses TRBV9 and TRBJ2-1, with 7 bases fitting TRBD2. The V segment lost 0 bases and the J segment 6 bases; nucleotides outside the gene matches: 6. The CDR3 extends over 15 amino acids. The germline V gene has CDR1 SGDLS and CDR2 YYNGEE. The CDR3, as DNA: TGTGCCAGCAGCGTAGTTGCGGGAGTCAGCAATGAGCAGTTCTTC. This sequence encodes CASSVVAGVSNEQFF.

This clonotype was counted at least ten times. The chain joins TRBV10-3 to TRBJ1-1; a possible D gene is TRBD1 (6 bases). V was shortened by 6 bases and J by 4 bases, with 12 bases between the two germline ends. The CDR3 spans 13 residues. Per germline, CDR1 ENHRY and CDR2 SYGVKD. The CDR3 is CAIRTQGGTEAFF. The CDR3 nucleotides are TGTGCCATCAGAACACAGGGAGGCACTGAAGCTTTCTTT.

This clonotype was picked up many times. The chain links TRBV10-3 to TRBJ2-7; no firm D call. Germline V lookup: CDR1 ENHRY, CDR2 SYGVKD. The CDR3 consists of 13 residues. Trimming took 11 bases from V and 3 from J, leaving 17 bases between them. As DNA, the CDR3 is TGTGCCGTCGCGTTTTCGCCCGACTACGAGCAGTACTTC. Its protein product is CAVAFSPDYEQYF.

This clonotype has ten or more counts. The genes are TRBV7-2 and TRBJ2-2; tentative D call: TRBD1 (5 bases). The CDR3 extends over 16 amino acids. The germline V gene has CDR1 SGHTA and CDR2 FQGNSA. Trimming stripped 0 bases from V and 1 base from J, with 9 bases between. CDR3 DNA sequence: TGTGCCAGCAGCTTAGCGGGGCCTCAGAACACCGGGGAGCTGTTTTTT. The encoded protein is CASSLAGPQNTGELFF.

The chain links TRBV18 to TRBJ2-5; maybe TRBD2 (5 bases). CDR3 length: 13 residues. The V and J ends lost 6 bases and 9 bases respectively, with 17 bases between them. CDR1 and CDR2 from the germline V gene are KGHSH and LQKENI. The CDR3 nucleotides read TGTGCCAGCTCCCATGGAACGGGAAACCCCCAGTACTTC. Its translation is CASSHGTGNPQYF.

This clonotype was recorded at least ten times. The CDR3 coding sequence is TGTGCCAGCAGGCAAACAGGGGGCTGGATTGAGCAGTTCTTC. It is translated as CASRQTGGWIEQFF. The J gene is TRBJ2-1, the V gene TRBV6-2 or TRBV6-3, with 9 bases that match TRBD1. Trimming removed 6 bases from V and 9 bases from J; junction bases left unmatched: 9. Germline V gene sequence: CDR1 MNHEY, CDR2 SVGEGT. The length of the CDR3 is 14 residues.

This clonotype was counted at least ten times. The gene calls are TRBV6-1 and TRBJ2-1; 7 nucleotides match TRBD2. The germline V gene has CDR1 MNHNS and CDR2 SASEGT. This CDR3 has 17 amino acids. V lost 2 bases to trimming and J lost 9 bases; unmatched junction nucleotides: 16. CDR3 sequence: CASSELPGGLTALEQFF. The CDR3, as DNA: TGTGCCAGCAGTGAACTGCCGGGAGGACTAACCGCCCTTGAGCAGTTCTTC.

This clonotype was detected many times. This sequence joins TRBV5-6 and TRBJ2-5; D gene unclear. This CDR3 has 14 residues. The V gene's germline CDR1 is SGHDT and CDR2 YYEEEE. V lost 1 base and J 3 bases, leaving 10 bases between the germline ends. The CDR3 loop is CASSLLQLKETQYF. As DNA, the CDR3 is TGTGCCAGCAGCTTGTTACAACTGAAAGAGACCCAGTACTTC.

This clonotype appeared many times. The chain carries TRBV24-1 and TRBJ2-3; a possible D gene is TRBD1 (6 bases). Germline V lookup: CDR1 KGHDR, CDR2 SFDVKD. The CDR3 has 19 amino acids. Between the trimmed V and J ends, which lost 0 bases and 0 bases, there was a span of 18 bases. The CDR3 DNA reads as TGTGCCACCAGTGATTTGGGGGCTAGGACAGTACCTAGCACAGATACGCAGTATTTT. Amino acids: CATSDLGARTVPSTDTQYF.

This chain joins TRBV7-2 and TRBJ1-1; D not resolved. Germline V gene data show CDR1 as SGHTA and CDR2 as FQGNSA. Trimming shortened V by 3 bases and J by 0 bases, and 8 bases separated the two germline ends. The CDR3 has 14 residues. The CDR3 sequence: CASSFRIMNTEAFF. As DNA, the CDR3 is TGTGCCAGCAGCTTCCGAATTATGAACACTGAAGCTTTCTTT.

The rearrangement uses TRBV5-1 and TRBJ2-1; the match to TRBD2 covers 12 bases. The CDR3 totals 15 residues. CDR1 and CDR2 (germline): SGHRS, YFSETQ. Trimming cost V 0 bases and J 9 bases; bases outside gene matches: 4. CDR3 nucleotides: TGCGCCAGCAGCTTGGGACTAGCGGGAGTCCCTGAGCAGTTCTTC. Protein: CASSLGLAGVPEQFF.

This clonotype showed up many times. The chain joins TRBV5-1 to TRBJ2-3, with 13 nucleotides matching TRBD2. CDR3 length: 15 amino acids. Germline CDR1 is SGHRS and CDR2 is YFSETQ. With V trimmed by 2 bases and J by 6 bases, 3 bases remained unmatched. CDR3 in amino acids: CASSFGLAGEDTQYF. The CDR3 nucleotides are TGCGCCAGCAGCTTCGGACTAGCGGGAGAGGATACGCAGTATTTT.

This clonotype was seen many times. CDR3 DNA: TGTGCCAGCAGTTACGGGATAGGCGGTAGCACAGATACGCAGTATTTT. Amino acids: CASSYGIGGSTDTQYF. This sequence joins TRBV6-5 and TRBJ2-3; D unresolved. The CDR3 extends over 16 amino acids. CDR1 MNHEY and CDR2 SVGAGI come from the germline V gene. Deletions cut 2 bases from V and 0 bases from J, with 12 bases between.

At least ten counts were recorded for this clonotype. V gene TRBV5-6 combines with J gene TRBJ1-6; D remains ambiguous. Per germline, CDR1 SGHDT and CDR2 YYEEEE. V lost 0 bases and J 8 bases, leaving 12 bases between the germline ends. The CDR3 is 15 amino acids. DNA for the CDR3: TGTGCCAGCAGCTTGGATTGGGAGGCGGATTCACCCCTCCACTTT. Its protein is CASSLDWEADSPLHF.

This clonotype has just a few counts. The chain joins TRBV6-2 or TRBV6-3 to TRBJ2-1; D not resolved. The CDR3 is 16 amino acids. Trimming pared 5 bases from V and 4 bases from J, leaving 18 bases between. Germline-derived CDR1 and CDR2 are MNHEY and SVGEGT. The CDR3 spells CASSLSSISRYNEQFF. The CDR3 bases are TGTGCCAGCAGTCTTAGTTCTATTTCTAGGTACAATGAGCAGTTCTTC.

There are a few counts of this clonotype. The chain combines TRBV18 with TRBJ2-5; D might be TRBD1 (6 bases). The CDR3 is made up of 15 amino acids. Trimming pared 3 bases from V and 2 bases from J, leaving 13 bases between. Germline CDR1 reads KGHSH; CDR2 reads LQKENI. This chain's CDR3 is CASSPFGTLQETQYF. The CDR3 coding sequence is TGTGCCAGCTCACCCTTCGGGACACTACAAGAGACCCAGTACTTC. The variable domain in full, completed from reference TRBV18 and TRBJ2-5, reads NAGVMQNPRHLVRRRGQEARLRCSPMKGHSHVYWYRQLPEEGLKFMVYLQKENIIDESGMPKERFSAEFPKEGPSILRIQQVVRGDSAAYFCASSPFGTLQETQYFGPGTRLLVL.

V is TRBV29-1 and J is TRBJ2-1; the match to TRBD1 covers 8 bases. Germline assignment: CDR1 SQVTM and CDR2 ANQGSEA. With 1 base clipped from V and 2 bases from J, the junction kept 7 bases outside the gene matches. The CDR3 is made up of 16 amino acids. The CDR3 DNA follows: TGCAGCGTTGAAGGGTTTCCAGGGGGCGCCTACAATGAGCAGTTCTTC. This sequence encodes CSVEGFPGGAYNEQFF.

The chain joins TRBV20-1 to TRBJ2-4; D unresolved. CDR1 is DFQATT, CDR2 SNEGSKA, per germline (reference sequence). The CDR3 contains 16 residues. V was clipped by 3 bases and J by 0 bases, with 15 bases between them. In nucleotides, the CDR3 is TGCAGTGCTAGGAAGGTGGTTAGGGTAGCCAAAAACATTCAGTACTTC. As protein: CSARKVVRVAKNIQYF.

This clonotype was counted at least ten times. The chain recombines TRBV5-1 with TRBJ2-1, with 8 nucleotides matching TRBD2. CDR1 and CDR2 from the germline V gene are SGHRS and YFSETQ. After removal of 4 bases from V and 3 bases from J, the junction contained 6 bases not matched to a gene. This CDR3 is built from 15 residues. CDR3 DNA: TGCGCCAGCAGCAAACTAGCGGAAATCTACAATGAGCAGTTCTTC. Its protein product is CASSKLAEIYNEQFF.